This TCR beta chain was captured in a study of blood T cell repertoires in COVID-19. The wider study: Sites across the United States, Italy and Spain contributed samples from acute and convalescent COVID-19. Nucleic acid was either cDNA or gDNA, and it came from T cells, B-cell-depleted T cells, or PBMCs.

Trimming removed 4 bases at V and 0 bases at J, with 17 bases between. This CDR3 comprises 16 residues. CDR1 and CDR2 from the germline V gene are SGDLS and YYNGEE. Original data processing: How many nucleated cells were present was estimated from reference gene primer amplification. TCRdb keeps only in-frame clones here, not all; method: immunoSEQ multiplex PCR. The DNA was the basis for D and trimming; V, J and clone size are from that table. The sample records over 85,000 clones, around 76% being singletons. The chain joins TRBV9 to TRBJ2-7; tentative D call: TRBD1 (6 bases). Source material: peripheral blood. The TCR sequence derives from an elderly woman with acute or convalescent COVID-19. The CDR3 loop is CASSPLSGHLSYEQYF. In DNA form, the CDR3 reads TGTGCCAGCAGCCCCCTCTCGGGACACCTCTCCTACGAGCAGTACTTC.